The 13 T cell receptor beta chains below come from one sample, sequenced in a study of technical replicates of blood from several donors. Only in-frame clones appear in the TCRdb table, and some are missing; sequencing was by immunoSEQ multiplex PCR. The sample lists 85,000 to 100,000 clones, 90% to 96% occurring once. Sequencing input: T cells isolated from PBMCs. The receptors shown here come from a human donor in good health.

The rearrangement joins TRBV19 to TRBJ2-7; 11 bases match TRBD2. CDR1 and CDR2 from the germline V gene are LNHDA and SQIVND (reference sequence). The CDR3 extends over 17 amino acids. Trimming at V came to 3 bases and at J to 3 bases, leaving 10 bases not matched to a gene. CDR3 region: CASSIMASGGSGYEQYF. CDR3 nucleotides: TGTGCCAGTAGTATCATGGCTAGCGGGGGGTCCGGCTACGAGCAGTACTTC.

This clone has only one observation. V is TRBV4-2 and J is TRBJ1-1, with TRBD1 as a possible D gene (6 bases). CDR1 and CDR2 (germline): LGHNA, YNFKEQ. CDR3 length equals 13 residues. V lost 2 bases, J lost 5 bases, and 9 bases lay in between. CDR3 sequence reads: CASSQQGRTEAFF. The CDR3 DNA reads TGTGCCAGCAGCCAACAGGGGCGAACTGAAGCTTTCTTT.

This chain uses TRBV13 with TRBJ2-1; 10 bases map to TRBD1. The CDR3 spans 15 residues. Germline V CDR1 and CDR2: PRHDT, FYEKMQ (reference sequence). J gave up 6 bases and V 5 bases, and 7 bases lay outside the gene matches. The CDR3 reads CASSLKDRGGNEQFF. The CDR3 region has the DNA TGTGCCAGCAGCCTCAAGGACAGGGGGGGCAATGAGCAGTTCTTC.

This chain connects TRBV7-6 to TRBJ1-1; tentative D call: TRBD1 (5 bases). CDR1 is SGHVS, CDR2 FNYEAQ, per germline. The CDR3 loop spans 15 amino acids. V dropped 1 base and J dropped 5 bases, with 14 bases sitting between them. The CDR3 loop is CASSLGLGGGTEAFF. In nucleotides, the CDR3 is TGTGCCAGCAGCTTAGGGTTGGGCGGGGGAACTGAAGCTTTCTTT. Full variable domain (remainder filled in from reference TRBV7-6 and TRBJ1-1): GAGVSQSPRYKVTKRGQDVALRCDPISGHVSLYWYRQALGQGPEFLTYFNYEAQQDKSGLPNDRFSAERPEGSISTLTIQRTEQRDSAMYRCASSLGLGGGTEAFFGQGTRLTVV.

CDR3 amino acids: CASSPPGATYEQYF. For the CDR3, the DNA is TGCGCCAGCAGCCCCCCTGGGGCGACCTACGAGCAGTACTTC. This chain links TRBV4-1 with TRBJ2-7; possibly TRBD1 for D (5 bases). The CDR3 consists of 14 residues. The germline V and J ends were trimmed by 4 bases and 2 bases, with 12 bases remaining between them. Germline loops: CDR1 MGHRA, CDR2 YSYEKL.

This rearrangement joins TRBV5-1 to TRBJ2-5; tentative D call: TRBD1 (6 bases). The CDR3 runs to 14 residues. Germline CDR1 and CDR2: SGHRS and YFSETQ. Between the trimmed V and J ends, which lost 2 bases and 4 bases, there was a span of 12 bases. As DNA, the CDR3 is TGCGCCAGCAGCTTTACAGGGTCGGGAGAGACCCAGTACTTC. It specifies CASSFTGSGETQYF.

This chain joins TRBV5-1 and TRBJ2-5, with 11 bases lining up with TRBD2. CDR1 and CDR2 (germline): SGHRS, YFSETQ. Trimming at V came to 2 bases and at J to 2 bases, leaving 14 bases not matched to a gene. This CDR3 is built from 19 residues. Here the CDR3 reads CASSFSGRANLEEQETQYF. For the CDR3, the DNA is TGCGCCAGCAGCTTTAGCGGGAGGGCCAACCTTGAGGAACAAGAGACCCAGTACTTC. The whole variable domain, remainder taken from reference TRBV5-1 and TRBJ2-5, is KAGVTQTPRYLIKTRGQQVTLSCSPISGHRSVSWYQQTPGQGLQFLFEYFSETQRNKGNFPGRFSGRQFSNSRSEMNVSTLELGDSALYLCASSFSGRANLEEQETQYFGPGTRLLVL.

The V and J genes are TRBV11-2 and TRBJ1-1; D gene unclear. Looked up from germline, CDR1 is SGHAT and CDR2 is FQNNGV. V lost 4 bases to trimming and J lost 2 bases, with 17 bases between them. This CDR3 is 16 amino acids long. For the CDR3, the DNA is TGTGCCAGCAGCTCTCCCCAGGAAAGCCTAAACACTGAAGCTTTCTTT. It translates to CASSSPQESLNTEAFF. The full variable domain, its missing parts supplied by reference TRBV11-2 and TRBJ1-1, is EAGVAQSPRYKIIEKRQSVAFWCNPISGHATLYWYQQILGQGPKLLIQFQNNGVVDDSQLPKDRFSAERLKGVDSTLKIQPAKLEDSAVYLCASSSPQESLNTEAFFGQGTRLTVV.

The chain links TRBV9 to TRBJ2-1; 8 positions match TRBD2. Trimming removed 3 bases from V and 4 bases from J; junction bases left unmatched: 9. In germline, CDR1 is SGDLS, CDR2 YYNGEE. The CDR3 has 16 residues. The CDR3 region has the DNA TGTGCCAGCAGCGCCGTTATGCCTAGCGGGTACAATGAGCAGTTCTTC. Translation gives CASSAVMPSGYNEQFF.

V gene TRBV6-1 combines with J gene TRBJ2-7; D possibly corresponds to TRBD2 (5 bases). The CDR3 totals 15 residues. In germline, CDR1 is MNHNS, CDR2 SASEGT. V dropped 0 bases and J dropped 2 bases, with 11 bases sitting between them. In DNA, the CDR3 is TGTGCCAGCAGTGAAGCGTCGGGGTTTGCCTACGAGCAGTACTTC. It encodes CASSEASGFAYEQYF.

The chain recombines TRBV21-1 with TRBJ2-7; the table's D call, TRBD1, was not checked against the DNA. TRBV21-1 is labeled a pseudogene. The CDR3 has 18 residues. This CDR3 is CASSKGDRVFFPPYEQYF. For the CDR3, the DNA is TGTGCCAGCAGCAAAGGAGACAGGGTATTTTTCCCCCCCTACGAGCAGTACTTC.

The rearrangement joins TRBV19 to TRBJ1-1; D may be TRBD1 (5 bases). Germline CDR1 and CDR2: LNHDA and SQIVND (reference sequence). The CDR3 contains 15 residues. V was clipped by 6 bases and J by 6 bases, with 20 bases between them. CDR3 loop: CASSPGGAVGSEAFF. The DNA of the CDR3 is TGTGCCAGTAGCCCCGGAGGGGCGGTGGGGTCTGAAGCTTTCTTT.

The chain is built from TRBV13 and TRBJ2-1; 7 bases agree with TRBD2. From germline, CDR1 is PRHDT and CDR2 FYEKMQ (reference sequence). V shed 3 bases and J 4 bases; nucleotides not matched to a gene: 18. The CDR3 is made up of 19 amino acids. CDR3 sequence reads: CASSLSVNWGGANYNEQFF. The CDR3, as DNA: TGTGCCAGCAGCTTGAGTGTAAATTGGGGGGGAGCAAATTACAATGAGCAGTTCTTC.